This passage covers 16 T cell receptor beta chains from one sample sequenced in a study of shared clonotypes between healthy human individuals. The data were produced by immunoSEQ multiplex PCR, yet TCRdb's version contains in-frame clones alone and is incomplete. The sample has about 520,000 clones; around 73% are singletons. Sequencing was carried out using PBMCs. The receptors were sampled from a middle-aged woman in good health. Some clones in this sample may be carry-over from other donors' samples.

This rearrangement joins TRBV28 to TRBJ2-5; 7 nucleotides align to TRBD2. This CDR3 has 14 residues. Germline CDR1 MDHEN, CDR2 SYDVKM. V shed 6 bases and J 5 bases; nucleotides not matched to a gene: 9. CDR3 sequence reads: CASSPQAGLETQYF. For the CDR3, the DNA is TGTGCCAGCAGCCCTCAAGCGGGATTGGAGACCCAGTACTTC.

The rearrangement links TRBV28 to TRBJ2-7; D unclear. The CDR3 extends over 16 amino acids. Trimming took 3 bases from V and 0 from J, leaving 15 bases between them. Germline-derived CDR1 and CDR2 are MDHEN and SYDVKM. This CDR3 is CASSFHLTALSYEQYF. The CDR3 DNA reads TGTGCCAGCAGTTTCCACCTTACGGCTCTCTCCTACGAGCAGTACTTC.

The genes are TRBV6-1 and TRBJ1-2; TRBD1 matches at 8 bases. Trimming cost V 1 base and J 4 bases; bases outside gene matches: 8. CDR1 MNHNS and CDR2 SASEGT come from the germline V gene. The CDR3 totals 16 residues. The CDR3 protein is CASSEDPDGTGYGYTF. CDR3 bases: TGTGCCAGCAGTGAAGATCCGGACGGGACAGGCTATGGCTACACCTTC.

This clone occurred once. The chain has TRBV28 and TRBJ2-3, with 9 bases identical to TRBD1. Germline CDR1 is MDHEN and CDR2 is SYDVKM. Trimming cost V 5 bases and J 3 bases; bases outside gene matches: 3. The CDR3 is made up of 14 amino acids. The CDR3 sequence is CASSGGTGTDTQYF. In nucleotides, the CDR3 is TGTGCCAGCAGTGGAGGGACAGGGACAGATACGCAGTATTTT. The variable domain in full, completed from reference TRBV28 and TRBJ2-3, reads DVKVTQSSRYLVKRTGEKVFLECVQDMDHENMFWYRQDPGLGLRLIYFSYDVKMKEKGDIPEGYSVSREKKERFSLILESASTNQTSMYLCASSGGTGTDTQYFGPGTRLTVL.

This clone was picked up one time. The rearrangement links TRBV29-1 to TRBJ1-4, with D possibly TRBD1 on 6 matching bases. Trimming removed 4 bases from V and 7 bases from J, with 13 bases in between. The germline V gene has CDR1 SQVTM and CDR2 ANQGSEA. The CDR3 extends over 13 amino acids. CDR3 residues: CSVVGAWGEKLFF. CDR3 bases: TGCAGCGTTGTGGGGGCTTGGGGTGAAAAACTGTTTTTT. Complete variable domain (other parts from reference TRBV29-1 and TRBJ1-4): SAVISQKPSRDICQRGTSLTIQCQVDSQVTMMFWYRQQPGQSLTLIATANQGSEATYESGFVIDKFPISRPNLTFSTLTVSNMSPEDSSIYLCSVVGAWGEKLFFGSGTQLSVL.

This CDR3 is CASRSGSEQYF. As DNA, the CDR3 is TGTGCCAGCAGAAGCGGGAGCGAGCAGTACTTC. This sequence joins TRBV7-2 and TRBJ2-7; 8 bases are shared with TRBD2. Germline trimming cut 6 bases from V and 6 bases from J; bases unmatched to any gene: 1. CDR3 length equals 11 residues. Germline loops: CDR1 SGHTA, CDR2 FQGNSA.

The rearrangement links TRBV28 to TRBJ1-1; D gene unclear. The germline CDR1 and CDR2 sequences are MDHEN and SYDVKM. The CDR3 runs to 15 residues. The V and J ends lost 3 bases and 0 bases respectively, with 11 bases between them. The CDR3 loop reads CASSFRGRMNTEAFF. The CDR3 DNA follows: TGTGCCAGCAGTTTCAGAGGCAGGATGAACACTGAAGCTTTCTTT.

The rearrangement links TRBV6-1 to TRBJ2-5; possibly TRBD1 for D (6 bases). CDR3 size: 14 residues. Trimming left V 1 base short and J 5 bases short, with 11 bases between. Germline V gene sequence: CDR1 MNHNS, CDR2 SASEGT. CDR3 nucleotides: TGTGCCAGCAGTGAAGACAGGGTTACGGAGACCCAGTACTTC. Protein sequence: CASSEDRVTETQYF.

The CDR3 DNA reads TGTGCCAGCAGCTTAGGACTAGCGGGAGAGACCCAGTACTTC. It encodes CASSLGLAGETQYF. This chain links TRBV11-1 with TRBJ2-5; 10 bases are a match to TRBD2. Unmatched junction bases numbered 0, after V lost 1 base and J lost 4 bases. Germline loops: CDR1 SGHAT, CDR2 FQDESV (reference sequence). The CDR3 loop spans 14 amino acids. Based on the CDR3 plus reference TRBV11-1 and TRBJ2-5, the full variable domain is EAEVAQSPRYKITEKSQAVAFWCDPISGHATLYWYRQILGQGPELLVQFQDESVVDDSQLPKDRFSAERLKGVDSTLKIQPAELGDSAMYLCASSLGLAGETQYFGPGTRLLVL.

This chain uses TRBV29-1 with TRBJ2-3, with D perhaps being TRBD1 or TRBD2 (5 bases each). Germline assignment: CDR1 SQVTM and CDR2 ANQGSEA. Trimming left V 7 bases short and J 4 bases short, with 27 bases between. The CDR3 has 17 amino acids. The CDR3 reads CSANLSNRGRRPDTQYF. The CDR3 region has the DNA TGCAGCGCTAACCTATCGAACCGGGGCCGGCGTCCAGATACGCAGTATTTT.

This sequence joins TRBV18 and TRBJ2-3; tentative D call: TRBD2 (5 bases). This CDR3 has 15 amino acids. Trimming shortened V by 1 base and J by 0 bases, and 8 bases separated the two germline ends. Germline loops: CDR1 KGHSH, CDR2 LQKENI. The CDR3 sequence is CASSPLWESTDTQYF. The CDR3 region has the DNA TGTGCCAGCTCACCACTGTGGGAGAGCACAGATACGCAGTATTTT. Based on the CDR3 plus reference TRBV18 and TRBJ2-3, the full variable domain is NAGVMQNPRHLVRRRGQEARLRCSPMKGHSHVYWYRQLPEEGLKFMVYLQKENIIDESGMPKERFSAEFPKEGPSILRIQQVVRGDSAAYFCASSPLWESTDTQYFGPGTRLTVL.

J is TRBJ1-5 and V is TRBV7-2, with D unresolved. This CDR3 has 13 amino acids. Germline V lookup: CDR1 SGHTA, CDR2 FQGNSA. V was trimmed by 5 bases and J by 3 bases, leaving 8 bases between them. The DNA for the CDR3 is TGTGCCAGCAGCGAGAGACCCAATCAGCCCCAGCATTTT. This codes for CASSERPNQPQHF.

The V call is TRBV28, the J call TRBJ2-3; 8 bases agree with TRBD2. This CDR3 has 17 residues. Looked up from germline, CDR1 is MDHEN and CDR2 is SYDVKM. The ends lost 6 bases at V and 3 bases at J; junction bases unmatched: 14. CDR3 sequence: CASSAGGIRHGTDTQYF. In DNA form, the CDR3 reads TGTGCCAGCAGCGCGGGAGGAATACGCCATGGGACAGATACGCAGTATTTT.

Notes on this clone: This may be a read error: a much more frequent sequence differs by one nucleotide. Because it lacks the conserved phenylalanine or tryptophan at the end, this CDR3 is likely a read error. The chain uses TRBV25-1 and TRBJ1-1; D not resolved. Per the germline V gene, CDR1 is MGHDK and CDR2 is SYGVNS. The CDR3 runs 11 residues. Trimming cost V 3 bases and J 1 base, with 0 bases left between them. CDR3 sequence reads: CASSENTEAFL. The CDR3 nucleotides read TGTGCCAGCAGTGAGAACACTGAAGCTTTCCTT.

The chain couples TRBV14 to TRBJ2-1; unclear D gene. This CDR3 region has 15 residues. The germline V and J ends were trimmed by 1 base and 0 bases, with 7 bases remaining between them. Germline V gene sequence: CDR1 SGHDN, CDR2 FVKESK. The CDR3 DNA reads TGTGCCAGCAGCCAAGCCCTAAGCTCCTACAATGAGCAGTTCTTC. Encoded protein: CASSQALSSYNEQFF.

J is TRBJ2-7 and V is TRBV4-1; 11 bases are shared with TRBD2. Per the germline V gene, CDR1 is MGHRA and CDR2 is YSYEKL. The CDR3 has 16 amino acids. Trimming at V came to 3 bases and at J to 0 bases, leaving 4 bases not matched to a gene. The CDR3 protein is CASSQTLAGGSYEQYF. The DNA for the CDR3 is TGCGCCAGCAGCCAGACCCTAGCGGGGGGCTCCTACGAGCAGTACTTC.